This T cell receptor (beta chain) originates from a study of blood T cell repertoires in COVID-19. Study context: Collection of acute and convalescent COVID-19 samples took place in the United States, Italy and Spain. Nucleic acid was either cDNA or gDNA, and it came from T cells, B-cell-depleted T cells, or PBMCs.

Source study methods: Scientists estimated how many nucleated cells there were by amplifying reference gene primers. Only in-frame clones appear in the TCRdb table, and some are missing; sequencing was by immunoSEQ multiplex PCR. That table supplies the V and J calls and clone size; D and trimming were determined from the DNA. The table includes a few hundred thousand clones, roughly 88% detected once. This CDR3 comprises 11 residues. J was trimmed by 10 bases and V by 6 bases; bases with no gene match: 6. Per germline, CDR1 MNHNY and CDR2 SVGAGI (reference sequence). The chain joins TRBV6-6 to TRBJ2-7; 7 nucleotides agree with TRBD1. This clonotype was sampled from a woman aged 50 to 60 with acute or convalescent COVID-19. Material for sequencing was peripheral blood. The CDR3 DNA reads as TGTGCCAGCAGGGAAACAGGGGAACAGTACTTC. It yields the protein CASRETGEQYF.